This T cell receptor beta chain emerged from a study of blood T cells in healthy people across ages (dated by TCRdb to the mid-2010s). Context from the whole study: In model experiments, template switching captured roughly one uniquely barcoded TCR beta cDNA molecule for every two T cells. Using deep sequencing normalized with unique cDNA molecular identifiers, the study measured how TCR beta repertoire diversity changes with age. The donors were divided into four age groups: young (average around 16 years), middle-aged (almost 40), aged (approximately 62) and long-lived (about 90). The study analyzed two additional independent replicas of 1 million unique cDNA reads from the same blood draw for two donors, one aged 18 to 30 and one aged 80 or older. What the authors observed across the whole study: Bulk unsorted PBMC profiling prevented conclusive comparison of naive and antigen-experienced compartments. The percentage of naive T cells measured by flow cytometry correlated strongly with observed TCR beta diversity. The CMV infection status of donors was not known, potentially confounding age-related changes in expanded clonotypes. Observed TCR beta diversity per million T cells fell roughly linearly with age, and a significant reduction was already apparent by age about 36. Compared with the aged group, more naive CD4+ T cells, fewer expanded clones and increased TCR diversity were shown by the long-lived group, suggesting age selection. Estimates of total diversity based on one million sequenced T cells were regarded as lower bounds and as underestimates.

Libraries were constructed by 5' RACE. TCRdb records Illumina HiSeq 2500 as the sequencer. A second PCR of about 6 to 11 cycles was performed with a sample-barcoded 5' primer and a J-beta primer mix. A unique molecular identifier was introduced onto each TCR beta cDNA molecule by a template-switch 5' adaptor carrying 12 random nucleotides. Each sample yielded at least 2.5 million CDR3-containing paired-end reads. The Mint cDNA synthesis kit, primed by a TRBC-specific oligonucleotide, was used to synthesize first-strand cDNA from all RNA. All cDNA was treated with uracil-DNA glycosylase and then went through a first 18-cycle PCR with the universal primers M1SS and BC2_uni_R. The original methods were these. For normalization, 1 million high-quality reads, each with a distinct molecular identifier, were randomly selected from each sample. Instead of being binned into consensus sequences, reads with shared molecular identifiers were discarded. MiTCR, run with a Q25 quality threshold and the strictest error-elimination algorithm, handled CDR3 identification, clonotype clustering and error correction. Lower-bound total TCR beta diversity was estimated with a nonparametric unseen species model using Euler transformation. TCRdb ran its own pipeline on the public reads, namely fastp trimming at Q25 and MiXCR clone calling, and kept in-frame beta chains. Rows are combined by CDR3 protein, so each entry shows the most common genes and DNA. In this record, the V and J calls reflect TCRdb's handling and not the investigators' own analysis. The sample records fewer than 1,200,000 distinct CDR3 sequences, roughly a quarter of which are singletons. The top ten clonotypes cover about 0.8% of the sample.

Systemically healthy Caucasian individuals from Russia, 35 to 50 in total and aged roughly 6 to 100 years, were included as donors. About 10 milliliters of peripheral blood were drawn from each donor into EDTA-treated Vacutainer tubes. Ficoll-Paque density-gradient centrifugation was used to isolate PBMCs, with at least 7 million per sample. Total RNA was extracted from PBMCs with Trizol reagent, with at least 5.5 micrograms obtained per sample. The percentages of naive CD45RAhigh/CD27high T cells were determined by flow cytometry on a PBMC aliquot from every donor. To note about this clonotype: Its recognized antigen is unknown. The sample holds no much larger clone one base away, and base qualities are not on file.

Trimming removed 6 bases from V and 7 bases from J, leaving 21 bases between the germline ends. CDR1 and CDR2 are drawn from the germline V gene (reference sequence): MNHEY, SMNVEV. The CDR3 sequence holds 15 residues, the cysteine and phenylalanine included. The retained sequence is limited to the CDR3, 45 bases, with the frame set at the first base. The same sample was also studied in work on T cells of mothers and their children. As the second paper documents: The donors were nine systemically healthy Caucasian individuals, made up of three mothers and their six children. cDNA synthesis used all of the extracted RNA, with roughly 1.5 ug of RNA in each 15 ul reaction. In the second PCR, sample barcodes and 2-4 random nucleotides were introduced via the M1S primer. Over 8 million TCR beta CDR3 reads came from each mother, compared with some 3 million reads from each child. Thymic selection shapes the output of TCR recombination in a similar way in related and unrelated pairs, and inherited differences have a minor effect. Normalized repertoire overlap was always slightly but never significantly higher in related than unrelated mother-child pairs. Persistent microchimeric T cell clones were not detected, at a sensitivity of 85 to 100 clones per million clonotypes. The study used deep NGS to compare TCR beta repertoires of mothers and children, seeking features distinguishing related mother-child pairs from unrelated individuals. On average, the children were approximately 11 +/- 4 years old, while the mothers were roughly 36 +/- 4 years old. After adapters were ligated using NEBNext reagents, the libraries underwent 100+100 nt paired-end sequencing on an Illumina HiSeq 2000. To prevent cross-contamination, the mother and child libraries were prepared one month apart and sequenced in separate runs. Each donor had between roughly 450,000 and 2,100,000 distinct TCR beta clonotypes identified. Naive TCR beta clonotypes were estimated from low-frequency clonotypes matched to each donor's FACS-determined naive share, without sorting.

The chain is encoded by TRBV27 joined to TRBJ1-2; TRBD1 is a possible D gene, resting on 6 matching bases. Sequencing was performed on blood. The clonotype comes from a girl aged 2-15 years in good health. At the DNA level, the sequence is TGTGCCAGCAGACCCCAACAGGGAATAAAGGGTGGCTACACCTTC. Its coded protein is CASRPQQGIKGGYTF.